This is a list of T cell receptor beta chains from one sample in a study of blood T cell repertoires in COVID-19. The assay was immunoSEQ multiplex PCR, and TCRdb's table has in-frame clones only and misses some. The table has a few hundred thousand clones, approximately 86% seen once. Specimen: PBMCs or T cells enriched from blood (not recorded which). The receptors were gathered from a woman in her 50s who had recovered from COVID-19. Both conserved end residues are part of each CDR3. Each record gives: clone size, J gene, V gene, CDR3 protein. Size is stated for part of the rows, as once, few or many counts, or as a class when the clone is expanded.

abundance: .
j_gene: TRBJ2-7
v_gene: TRBV28
CDR3aa: CASQSRRSSSYEQYF

abundance: once
j_gene: TRBJ2-5
v_gene: TRBV2
CDR3aa: CASSEVGGLGTQYF

abundance: .
j_gene: TRBJ1-2
v_gene: TRBV7-9
CDR3aa: CASSLGSRGQGYTF

abundance: .
j_gene: TRBJ1-6
v_gene: TRBV28
CDR3aa: CASSPPGDNSPLHF

abundance: once
j_gene: TRBJ2-7
v_gene: TRBV2
CDR3aa: CASSGTNGGLRYF

abundance: once
j_gene: TRBJ2-1
v_gene: TRBV19
CDR3aa: CASSPHRDKGHNEQFF

abundance: .
j_gene: TRBJ2-1
v_gene: TRBV9
CDR3aa: CASSVLAGDPIEQFF

abundance: once
j_gene: TRBJ2-1
v_gene: TRBV11-2
CDR3aa: CASSASLAGGPVYNEQFF

abundance: .
j_gene: TRBJ2-3
v_gene: TRBV24-1
CDR3aa: CATSRDTGRFSTDTQYF

abundance: few
j_gene: TRBJ2-2
v_gene: TRBV14
CDR3aa: CASSQDRGAGELFF

abundance: .
j_gene: TRBJ2-1
v_gene: TRBV7-9
CDR3aa: CASSKLAESYNEQFF

abundance: .
j_gene: TRBJ1-6
v_gene: TRBV5-1
CDR3aa: CASSRLEGVSSPLHF

abundance: .
j_gene: TRBJ2-3
v_gene: TRBV5-1
CDR3aa: CASSLDFTSTDTQYF

abundance: .
j_gene: TRBJ1-2
v_gene: TRBV27
CDR3aa: CASKTPGQGGYGYTF

abundance: .
j_gene: TRBJ2-7
v_gene: TRBV30
CDR3aa: CAWSGDRGVHEQYF

abundance: .
j_gene: TRBJ2-1
v_gene: TRBV5-5
CDR3aa: CASSLRGSGYNEQFF

abundance: .
j_gene: TRBJ1-2
v_gene: TRBV10-3
CDR3aa: CAISEQAEYGYTF

abundance: .
j_gene: TRBJ2-7
v_gene: TRBV28
CDR3aa: CASSLSGFMGRYEQYF

abundance: .
j_gene: TRBJ2-7
v_gene: TRBV19
CDR3aa: CASSPGLASYEQYF

abundance: .
j_gene: TRBJ2-5
v_gene: TRBV10-3
CDR3aa: CAIRDGGTPVETQYF

abundance: .
j_gene: TRBJ2-5
v_gene: TRBV7-2
CDR3aa: CASSVGISAGDLETQYF

abundance: .
j_gene: TRBJ1-6
v_gene: TRBV6-5
CDR3aa: CAGADRESYNSPLHF

abundance: .
j_gene: TRBJ2-7
v_gene: TRBV28
CDR3aa: CASSQSGAGSYEQYF

abundance: .
j_gene: TRBJ1-3
v_gene: TRBV5-1
CDR3aa: CASSSYRAEDTIYF